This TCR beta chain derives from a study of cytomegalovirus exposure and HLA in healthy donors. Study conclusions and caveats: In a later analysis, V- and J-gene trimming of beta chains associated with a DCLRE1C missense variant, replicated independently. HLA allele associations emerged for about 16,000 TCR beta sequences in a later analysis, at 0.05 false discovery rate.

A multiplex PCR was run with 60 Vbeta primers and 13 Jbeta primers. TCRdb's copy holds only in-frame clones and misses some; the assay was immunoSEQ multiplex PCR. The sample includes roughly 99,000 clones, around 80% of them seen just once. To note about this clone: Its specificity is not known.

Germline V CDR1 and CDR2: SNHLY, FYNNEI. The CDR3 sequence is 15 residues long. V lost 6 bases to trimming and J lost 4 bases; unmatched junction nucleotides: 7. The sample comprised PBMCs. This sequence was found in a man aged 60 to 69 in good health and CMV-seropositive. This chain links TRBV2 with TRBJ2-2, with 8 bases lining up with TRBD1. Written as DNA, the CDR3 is TGTGCCAGCAGCGGACAGGGAACGTTCACCGGGGAGCTGTTTTTT. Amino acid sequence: CASSGQGTFTGELFF.